These T cell receptor beta chains were read from a single sample in a study of technical replicates of blood from a handful of donors. Clones were sequenced by immunoSEQ multiplex PCR, and TCRdb holds only the in-frame ones, with some missing. This table has tens of thousands of clones, about 96% appearing once. Source material: T cells isolated from PBMCs. All receptors come from a human donor in good health. The CDR3 runs from the conserved cysteine through the conserved F or W. Each record gives: J gene, V gene, clone size, D gene, CDR3 DNA, CDR3 protein. D genes are given only for firm matches. For some rows the clone size is stated as once, few or many, or as a class when expanded; others skip it.

>TRBJ1-1|TRBV9|NA|TRBD1
TGTGCCAGCAGCCGGGGAGGGACAGGGAACACTGAAGCTTTCTTT
CASSRGGTGNTEAFF
>TRBJ1-1|TRBV5-1|NA|NA
TGCGCCAGCAGCTTCGGGAGGGGCCTGAACACTGAAGCTTTCTTT
CASSFGRGLNTEAFF
>TRBJ1-5|TRBV19|NA|NA
TGTGCCAGTAGGGTAGCCGATAGCAATCAGCCCCAGCATTTT
CASRVADSNQPQHF
>TRBJ2-7|TRBV6-5|once|TRBD1
TGTGCCAGCAGTTTGACAGGGAAAAGCGACGAGCAGTACTTC
CASSLTGKSDEQYF
>TRBJ1-2|TRBV5-6|once|NA
TGTGCCAGCAGCTTGGAGTCTCTGGGCAGCACACACGTTAATGGCTACACCTTC
CASSLESLGSTHVNGYTF
>TRBJ2-7|TRBV27|NA|TRBD1
TGTGCCAGCAGTCACACCGGGACAGGGACCTACGAGCAGTACTTC
CASSHTGTGTYEQYF
>TRBJ2-2|TRBV7-6|NA|TRBD2
TGTGCCAGCCCCCGCGACGGGGCTAGCGGGAGGGCTATTACCGGGGAGCTGTTTTTT
CASPRDGASGRAITGELFF
>TRBJ2-3|TRBV27|NA|TRBD1
TGTGCCAGCAGCGCGACAGGGTTCTACACAGATACGCAGTATTTT
CASSATGFYTDTQYF
>TRBJ2-1|TRBV2|NA|TRBD2
TGTGCCAGCAGTTTACAAGAGCGGGGTGAGCAGTTCTTC
CASSLQERGEQFF
>TRBJ2-1|TRBV30|NA|NA
TGTGCCTGGAGTCGAAATGGAGTCAATGAGCAGTTCTTC
CAWSRNGVNEQFF
>TRBJ1-1|TRBV5-1|NA|NA
TGCGCCAGCAGCTTGGTCTGGGGGGGCTCTGAAGCTTTCTTT
CASSLVWGGSEAFF
>TRBJ2-5|TRBV2|NA|TRBD2
TGTGCCAGCAGGAGTTCCCTAACTAGCGGGATTGGGGAGACCCAGTACTTC
CASRSSLTSGIGETQYF
>TRBJ2-4|TRBV15|NA|NA
TGTGCCACCAGCAGCGAAAGAGCTTCGGTGAACATTCAGTACTTC
CATSSERASVNIQYF
>TRBJ1-1|TRBV4-2|NA|TRBD1
TGTGCCAGCAGCCCAGAAGGGGACAGGGAGGCCACTGAAGCTTTCTTT
CASSPEGDREATEAFF
>TRBJ2-7|TRBV28|NA|TRBD2
TGTGCCAGCAGTTCTTATGCCCTAGCGGAAAGCTCCTACGAGCAGTACTTC
CASSSYALAESSYEQYF
>TRBJ1-1|TRBV12-5|NA|TRBD1
TGTGCTAGTGGCCCAGGACAGGGTAACACTGAAGCTTTCTTT
CASGPGQGNTEAFF
>TRBJ1-3|TRBV5-4|NA|NA
TGTGCCAGCAGCCGACCCCTTGGGGCAGATGATGGAAACACCATATATTTT
CASSRPLGADDGNTIYF
>TRBJ2-1|TRBV19|NA|TRBD2
TGTGCCAGTAGGGAAAATTCGCCCCTAGCGGGGACCTACAATGAGCAGTTCTTC
CASRENSPLAGTYNEQFF
>TRBJ1-1|TRBV5-5|NA|NA
TGTGCCAGCAGCCGCTTGGGGGGAAGGAACACTGAAGCTTTCTTT
CASSRLGGRNTEAFF
>TRBJ1-1|TRBV9|NA|TRBD1
TGTGCCAGCAGCGCGGACAGGATGAACACTGAAGCTTTCTTT
CASSADRMNTEAFF
>TRBJ1-4|TRBV11-2|NA|NA
TGTGCCAGCAGCTTAGGAGGGAGGCATCTGTTTTTT
CASSLGGRHLFF
>TRBJ2-7|TRBV5-1|NA|TRBD2
TGCGCCAGCAGCTTGGCCCGGGCTAGCGGATCCCTCTCAGAGCAGTACTTC
CASSLARASGSLSEQYF
>TRBJ2-1|TRBV5-1|NA|TRBD2
TGCGCCACCACGCCCCTAGCGGGAGGTTACAATGAGCAGTTCTTC
CATTPLAGGYNEQFF
>TRBJ1-2|TRBV29-1|NA|NA
TGCAGCGTCCGGGATCCAGAGCGATATGGCTACACCTTC
CSVRDPERYGYTF
>TRBJ1-4|TRBV27|NA|NA
TGTGCCAGCAGTTTAAACCGTAACCGGGAAAAACTGTTTTTT
CASSLNRNREKLFF
>TRBJ2-7|TRBV30|NA|NA
TGTGCCTGGGAGGGTTTACGGGACGAGCAGTACTTC
CAWEGLRDEQYF
>TRBJ2-1|TRBV11-2|NA|NA
TGTGCCAGCAGCACCGGGCTAGCGACCTCCTACAATGAGCAGTTCTTC
CASSTGLATSYNEQFF
>TRBJ1-1|TRBV29-1|NA|TRBD1
TGCAGCGCTGTGACAGGGTGGGACACTGAAGCTTTCTTT
CSAVTGWDTEAFF
>TRBJ1-4|TRBV30|NA|NA
TGTGCCTACCGAGGGGGATTGTTTTGGGGGCCGGGAACTAATGAAAAACTGTTTTTT
CAYRGGLFWGPGTNEKLFF
>TRBJ2-7|TRBV28|NA|NA
TGTGCCAGCAGTTCCACAGGGGGGGGCTACGAGCAGTACTTC
CASSSTGGGYEQYF
>TRBJ2-1|TRBV29-1|NA|NA
TGCAGCGTTGAAGATCCGCACTCAACTTGGGCCAATGAGCAGTTCTTC
CSVEDPHSTWANEQFF
>TRBJ2-3|TRBV14|NA|TRBD1
TGTGCCAGCAGCCACCCTGGACAGGGGGCGCGAACAGATACGCAGTATTTT
CASSHPGQGARTDTQYF
>TRBJ2-1|TRBV4-2|NA|TRBD2
TGTGCCAGCAGCCAAGAGCGGGAGTTTTCTAATGAGCAGTTCTTC
CASSQEREFSNEQFF
>TRBJ1-3|TRBV4-1|NA|TRBD1
TGCGCCAGCAGCCAAGCCCGGACAGGGGGCCTAAGCACCATATATTTT
CASSQARTGGLSTIYF
>TRBJ1-4|TRBV7-9|NA|NA
TGTGCCAGCTCCGGTCGGGAAGGGGAAAAACTGTTTTTT
CASSGREGEKLFF
>TRBJ2-7|TRBV27|NA|NA
TGTGCCAGCAGTTTATCGTGGACAGACTCCTACGAGCAGTACTTC
CASSLSWTDSYEQYF
>TRBJ2-7|TRBV27|NA|NA
TGTGCCAGCAGTTTACGGGGGGCCCACGAGCAGTACTTC
CASSLRGAHEQYF
>TRBJ1-5|TRBV10-3|NA|NA
TGTGCCATCAGTGATTCAGGGGAGAAGGGCAATCAGCCCCAGCATTTT
CAISDSGEKGNQPQHF
>TRBJ2-7|TRBV9|NA|TRBD1
TGTGCCAGCAGCCCCCAGAAAACCGACAGGGTAGCGCAAGAGCAGTACTTC
CASSPQKTDRVAQEQYF
>TRBJ2-3|TRBV9|NA|TRBD2
TGTGCCAGCAGCGCCCGCGGGAGTTTGACAGATACGCAGTATTTT
CASSARGSLTDTQYF
>TRBJ1-1|TRBV11-3|once|NA
TGTGCCAGCAGACCCCTAGTGGACACTGAAGCTTTCTTT
CASRPLVDTEAFF